The entry that follows covers one TCR beta chain sequence. The antigen is unknown. The PCR made use of 60 Vbeta and 13 Jbeta primers. The protocol was immunoSEQ multiplex PCR, while the TCRdb copy is restricted to in-frame clones and leaves out a portion. The sample has 180,000 or so clones; about 77% are singletons. Germline V CDR1 and CDR2: SGDLS, YYNGEE. V was trimmed by 7 bases and J by 0 bases, leaving 14 bases between them. The CDR3 runs to 15 residues. This sample was taken from a study of cytomegalovirus exposure and HLA in healthy donors. The overall study: Early release data held 75 million to 90 million unique TCRs from HLA-typed donors.

Study observations and caveats: Reportedly, TCR beta sequences accurately predicted HLA-A and HLA-B alleles in most subjects. Donors were assumed by presence/absence analyses to have roughly uniform sequencing depth.

This chain uses TRBV9 with TRBJ1-5; the D gene is possibly TRBD1 (6 bases). Material for sequencing was PBMCs. The receptor's source is a woman aged 30 to 39 in good health and CMV-seropositive. CDR3 sequence reads: CASSRGGGSNQPQHF. In DNA form, the CDR3 reads TGTGCCAGCTCCCGGGGGGGCGGTAGCAATCAGCCCCAGCATTTT. Using reference TRBV9 and TRBJ1-5 for the parts outside the CDR3, the full variable domain is DSGVTQTPKHLITATGQRVTLRCSPRSGDLSVYWYQQSLDQGLQFLIQYYNGEERAKGNILERFSAQQFPDLHSELNLSSLELGDSALYFCASSRGGGSNQPQHFGDGTRLSIL.